These 27 T cell receptor beta chains share one sample of origin, sequenced in a study of radiotherapy plus CTLA-4 blockade in lung cancer. Assay used: immunoSEQ multiplex PCR; TCRdb lists only in-frame clones, some missing. The data show around 45,000 clones, about 88% seen once. The specimen was peripheral blood, collected from a patient treated with radiotherapy plus ipilimumab. Every receptor here comes from a human donor with non-small cell lung cancer whose response to radiotherapy plus ipilimumab could not be evaluated.

The J gene is TRBJ1-1, the V gene TRBV4-3; tentative D call: TRBD1 (5 bases). The V gene's germline CDR1 is LGHNA and CDR2 YSLEER. V lost 0 bases to trimming and J lost 11 bases, with 19 bases between them. CDR3 length: 15 amino acids. The CDR3 is CASSQDPKIQGGAFF. In DNA form, the CDR3 reads TGCGCCAGCAGCCAAGATCCCAAAATCCAGGGTGGGGCTTTCTTT.

The CDR3 DNA reads TGTGCCAGCAGCTTAGGGGGCGCAGGGATACCCTATGGCTACACCTTC. It translates to CASSLGGAGIPYGYTF. The chain links TRBV7-2 to TRBJ1-2; TRBD1 is a possible D gene (5 bases). Germline values: CDR1 SGHTA, CDR2 FQGNSA. V was shortened by 1 base and J by 4 bases, with 16 bases between the two germline ends. This CDR3 is built from 16 residues.

The V and J genes are TRBV11-3 and TRBJ2-2; D is unclear. The V gene's germline CDR1 is SGHNT and CDR2 YENEEA. CDR3 length: 13 amino acids. V lost 5 bases and J lost 2, with 6 bases in between. The chain's CDR3 is CASSPLNTGELFF. For the CDR3, the DNA is TGTGCCAGCAGCCCTCTAAACACCGGGGAGCTGTTTTTT.

This sequence joins TRBV7-2 and TRBJ1-1; tentatively, D is TRBD1 (6 bases). With 2 bases removed from V and 1 base from J, the gap between germline ends came to 14 bases. Germline assignment: CDR1 SGHTA and CDR2 FQGNSA. The CDR3 is made up of 16 amino acids. The DNA of the CDR3 is TGTGCCAGCAGCTTATTCGGACAAGGGGGGAACACTGAAGCTTTCTTT. It encodes CASSLFGQGGNTEAFF.

DNA of the CDR3: TGTGCCAGCAGCCCCGGAGGGGTCTCCTACGAGCAGTACTTC. Its translation: CASSPGGVSYEQYF. The chain couples TRBV5-4 to TRBJ2-7, with D tentatively TRBD2 (6 bases). Per germline, CDR1 SGHNT and CDR2 YYREEE (reference sequence). This CDR3 comprises 14 residues. Deletions cut 4 bases from V and 0 bases from J, with 11 bases between.

The genes are TRBV6-6 and TRBJ1-1; weak D call: TRBD1 (6 bases). The CDR3 length is 14 residues. The germline V gene has CDR1 MNHNY and CDR2 SVGAGI (reference sequence). V was clipped by 4 bases and J by 2 bases, with 11 bases between them. CDR3 protein: CASSSGRGNTEAFF. The CDR3 DNA follows: TGTGCCAGCAGTTCGGGCAGGGGAAACACTGAAGCTTTCTTT.

This clone was found once. The chain has TRBV11-2 and TRBJ1-2, with unresolved D. This CDR3 contains 13 residues. Trimming shortened V by 5 bases and J by 2 bases, and 9 bases separated the two germline ends. Germline V gene sequence: CDR1 SGHAT, CDR2 FQNNGV. CDR3: CASSPGLNYGYTF. The CDR3, as DNA: TGTGCCAGCAGCCCAGGTTTGAACTATGGCTACACCTTC.

The V gene is TRBV5-1, the J gene TRBJ2-3; TRBD2 agrees at 8 bases. This CDR3 contains 17 residues. The V gene's germline CDR1 is SGHRS and CDR2 YFSETQ. The ends lost 5 bases at V and 2 bases at J; junction bases unmatched: 13. CDR3 nucleotides: TGCGCCAGCAGACCCGCGGGGGGTAGCGGAATCACAGATACGCAGTATTTT. Amino acids: CASRPAGGSGITDTQYF. The full variable domain, in which reference TRBV5-1 and TRBJ2-3 provide the parts outside the CDR3, is KAGVTQTPRYLIKTRGQQVTLSCSPISGHRSVSWYQQTPGQGLQFLFEYFSETQRNKGNFPGRFSGRQFSNSRSEMNVSTLELGDSALYLCASRPAGGSGITDTQYFGPGTRLTVL.

The rearrangement links TRBV4-3 to TRBJ2-1; TRBD1 might be the D (6 bases). V lost 0 bases to trimming and J lost 7 bases, with 13 bases between them. In germline, CDR1 is LGHNA, CDR2 YSLEER. This CDR3 has 15 amino acids. The CDR3 protein is CASSQETGLTNEQFF. As DNA, the CDR3 is TGCGCCAGCAGCCAAGAAACAGGGCTTACTAATGAGCAGTTCTTC.

This clone has just a few counts. V is TRBV5-8 and J is TRBJ1-6; TRBD1 matches at 10 bases. V lost 3 bases and J lost 10; bases outside the gene matches: 7. Germline CDR1 and CDR2: SGHTS and YDEGEE. The CDR3 has 15 residues. The CDR3 nucleotides read TGTGCCAGCAGCTCACGGGGACAGGGGAACTCACCCCTCCACTTT. It specifies CASSSRGQGNSPLHF.

The chain couples TRBV15 to TRBJ1-2, with D possibly being TRBD1 (5 bases). The germline gives CDR1 LNHNV, CDR2 YYDKDF (reference sequence). V dropped 0 bases and J dropped 8 bases, with 13 bases sitting between them. The CDR3 consists of 14 residues. The CDR3 sequence: CATSRDTKGSGYTF. The DNA of the CDR3 is TGTGCCACCAGCAGAGATACGAAGGGGTCCGGCTACACCTTC. Based on the CDR3 plus reference TRBV15 and TRBJ1-2, the full variable domain is DAMVIQNPRYQVTQFGKPVTLSCSQTLNHNVMYWYQQKSSQAPKLLFHYYDKDFNNEADTPDNFQSRRPNTSFCFLDIRSPGLGDTAMYLCATSRDTKGSGYTFGSGTRLTVV.

The J gene is TRBJ1-3, the V gene TRBV19; TRBD1 might be the D (6 bases). The germline V and J ends were trimmed by 6 bases and 2 bases, with 14 bases remaining between them. The germline gives CDR1 LNHDA, CDR2 SQIVND (reference sequence). This CDR3 has 15 amino acids. The CDR3 loop reads CASSPMRGPGNTIYF. Here the CDR3 DNA reads TGTGCCAGTAGCCCCATGCGGGGGCCTGGAAACACCATATATTTT.

In its sample, this clone was seen a few times. The chain has TRBV19 and TRBJ1-5; D gene unclear. V was shortened by 3 bases and J by 2 bases, with 5 bases between the two germline ends. This CDR3 is 13 amino acids long. Germline CDR1 LNHDA, CDR2 SQIVND (reference sequence). The CDR3 bases are TGTGCCAGTAGTATTATAGGCAATCAGCCCCAGCATTTT. Translated, it gives CASSIIGNQPQHF.

This chain connects TRBV27 to TRBJ2-1; possibly TRBD2 for D (6 bases). Per germline, CDR1 MNHEY and CDR2 SMNVEV (reference sequence). This CDR3 region has 18 residues. Trimming pared 5 bases from V and 0 bases from J, leaving 20 bases between. Here the CDR3 reads CASSRYGRGQSSYNEQFF. For the CDR3, the DNA is TGTGCCAGCAGTCGCTACGGGCGGGGCCAGAGCTCCTACAATGAGCAGTTCTTC.

The sample holds one count of this clone. The CDR3 coding sequence is TGTGCCAGCAGTGAAGGGACAGGGGAATATGGCTACACCTTC. Translation: CASSEGTGEYGYTF. The chain links TRBV6-1 to TRBJ1-2; 9 nucleotides agree with TRBD1. The CDR3 covers 14 residues. Per the germline V gene, CDR1 is MNHNS and CDR2 is SASEGT. The V and J ends lost 1 base and 5 bases, in that order; junction bases with no gene match: 2.

The chain couples TRBV7-9 to TRBJ2-7; the match to TRBD1 covers 11 bases. This CDR3 has 16 residues. The V segment lost 3 bases and the J segment 5 bases; nucleotides outside the gene matches: 9. CDR1 is SEHNR and CDR2 is FQNEAQ in the germline V gene (reference sequence). The CDR3 loop reads CASSFGDRGSKDEQYF. The CDR3, as DNA: TGTGCCAGCAGCTTTGGGGACAGGGGGTCTAAGGACGAGCAGTACTTC.

Notes on this clone: Additional DNA sequences in this sample encode the identical CDR3. V usage is TRBV5-1 and J usage is TRBJ2-5; TRBD2 agrees at 12 bases. This CDR3 has 15 residues. Trimming cost V 5 bases and J 2 bases; bases outside gene matches: 4. Germline V gene sequence: CDR1 SGHRS, CDR2 YFSETQ. CDR3 coding DNA: TGCGCCAGCAGGGGGACTAGCGGGTTTCAAGAGACCCAGTACTTC. Its protein product is CASRGTSGFQETQYF.

This chain joins TRBV5-4 and TRBJ2-3, with 9 bases identical to TRBD2. CDR1 and CDR2 (germline): SGHNT, YYREEE (reference sequence). The CDR3 has 17 residues. Trimming removed 1 base from V and 4 bases from J; junction bases left unmatched: 10. Written as DNA, the CDR3 is TGTGCCAGCAGCTTGCCGGGAGCGGGAGGTGAAGCAGATACGCAGTATTTT. Amino acid sequence: CASSLPGAGGEADTQYF.

The V and J genes are TRBV5-1 and TRBJ1-1; TRBD1 might be the D (5 bases). This CDR3 is built from 13 residues. V lost 0 bases and J lost 7, with 10 bases in between. CDR1 and CDR2 from the germline V gene are SGHRS and YFSETQ. The CDR3 DNA reads as TGCGCCAGCAGCTTGGGTGGGGCTTTTGAAGCTTTCTTT. Amino acids: CASSLGGAFEAFF.

The rearrangement joins TRBV28 to TRBJ1-2; TRBD1 aligns across 7 bases. This CDR3 region has 12 residues. The germline V gene encodes CDR1 MDHEN and CDR2 SYDVKM. Unmatched junction bases numbered 4, after V lost 8 bases and J lost 4 bases. The CDR3 nucleotides are TGTGCCAGCCGGGACAGCCTCTATGGCTACACCTTC. Its protein is CASRDSLYGYTF.

Concerning this clone: The junction shows a germline mismatch at one end, possibly a read error. V and J are TRBV30 and TRBJ1-1, with TRBD1 matching over 7 bases. The germline V gene has CDR1 GTSNPN and CDR2 SVGIG (reference sequence). The CDR3 is made up of 13 amino acids. For the CDR3, the DNA is TGTGCCTGGGGTGTAAGGACAGGAAGCGAAGCTTTCTTT. Translation: CAWGVRTGSEAFF.

V and J are TRBV29-1 and TRBJ2-7; 8 nucleotides align to TRBD2. This CDR3 is 13 amino acids long. The V and J ends lost 3 bases and 6 bases, in that order; junction bases with no gene match: 7. Germline-derived CDR1 and CDR2 are SQVTM and ANQGSEA. CDR3 in amino acids: CSVEGAGAAEQYF. The CDR3 region has the DNA TGCAGCGTTGAGGGAGCGGGAGCGGCCGAGCAGTACTTC.

Turning to this clone: Within the sample, other DNA sequences also encode this same CDR3. The chain carries TRBV5-1 and TRBJ2-3; 12 bases agree with TRBD2. Germline trimming cut 0 bases from V and 2 bases from J; bases unmatched to any gene: 1. The CDR3 runs 16 residues. CDR1 is SGHRS and CDR2 is YFSETQ in the germline V gene. The CDR3 spells CASSLASGGATDTQYF. Written as DNA, the CDR3 is TGCGCCAGCAGCTTGGCTAGCGGGGGGGCCACAGATACGCAGTATTTT. The variable domain in full, with the rest retrieved from reference TRBV5-1 and TRBJ2-3, is KAGVTQTPRYLIKTRGQQVTLSCSPISGHRSVSWYQQTPGQGLQFLFEYFSETQRNKGNFPGRFSGRQFSNSRSEMNVSTLELGDSALYLCASSLASGGATDTQYFGPGTRLTVL.

A single count supports this clone. The chain couples TRBV7-9 to TRBJ2-2; 11 positions agree with TRBD2. CDR3 length: 17 residues. Germline V gene lookup returns CDR1 SEHNR and CDR2 FQNEAQ (reference sequence). Trimming cost V 2 bases and J 3 bases; bases outside gene matches: 5. CDR3 DNA sequence: TGTGCCAGCAGCTTACCTAGCGGGGGGCTTTACACCGGGGAGCTGTTTTTT. This translates into CASSLPSGGLYTGELFF.

This clone appeared a single time. The chain is built from TRBV5-8 and TRBJ1-5, with 9 bases aligning to TRBD1. Germline V lookup: CDR1 SGHTS, CDR2 YDEGEE. CDR3 length equals 14 residues. V trimming: 4 bases; J trimming: 6 bases; junction bases outside the gene matches: 5. Here the CDR3 DNA reads TGTGCCAGCAGCCCTACAGGGGGCGGTCAGCCCCAGCATTTT. It translates to CASSPTGGGQPQHF.

The V and J genes are TRBV6-1 and TRBJ2-7; the D gene is possibly TRBD2 (5 bases). CDR3 length: 15 residues. Germline loops: CDR1 MNHNS, CDR2 SASEGT. Between the trimmed V and J ends, which lost 2 bases and 0 bases, there was a span of 11 bases. The CDR3 loop reads CASSEFSGSSYEQYF. The CDR3 nucleotides read TGTGCCAGCAGTGAATTTTCGGGGAGCTCCTACGAGCAGTACTTC.

This chain joins TRBV4-1 and TRBJ2-3; 8 bases agree with TRBD1. The J segment lost 1 base and the V segment lost 4 bases, leaving 7 bases of the junction unmatched. Germline CDR1 and CDR2: MGHRA and YSYEKL. The CDR3 loop spans 16 amino acids. As DNA, the CDR3 is TGCGCCAGCAGCCTAAGCGGACAGGGCGGCACAGATACGCAGTATTTT. Amino acid sequence: CASSLSGQGGTDTQYF.